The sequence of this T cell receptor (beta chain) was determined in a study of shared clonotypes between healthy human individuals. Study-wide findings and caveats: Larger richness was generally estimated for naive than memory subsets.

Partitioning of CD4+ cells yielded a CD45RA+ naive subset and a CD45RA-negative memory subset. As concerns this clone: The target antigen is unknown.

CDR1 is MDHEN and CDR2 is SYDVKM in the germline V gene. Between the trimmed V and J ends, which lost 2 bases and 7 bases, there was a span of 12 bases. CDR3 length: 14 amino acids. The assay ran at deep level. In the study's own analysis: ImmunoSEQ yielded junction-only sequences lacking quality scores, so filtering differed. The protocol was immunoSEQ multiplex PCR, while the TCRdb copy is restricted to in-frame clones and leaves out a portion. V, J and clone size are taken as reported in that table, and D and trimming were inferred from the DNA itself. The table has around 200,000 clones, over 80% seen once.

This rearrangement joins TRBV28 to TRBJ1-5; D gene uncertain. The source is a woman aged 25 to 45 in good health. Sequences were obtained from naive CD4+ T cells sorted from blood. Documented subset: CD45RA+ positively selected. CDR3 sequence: CASSLGQVWQPQHF. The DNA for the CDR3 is TGTGCCAGCAGTTTAGGGCAGGTTTGGCAGCCCCAGCATTTT.